The present entry profiles one TCR beta chain with its context. CDR1 and CDR2 (germline): WSHSY, SAAADI. The CDR3 length is 17 residues. The ends lost 2 bases at V and 6 bases at J; junction bases unmatched: 9. Amplification of TCR beta CDR3 regions used RNA as the template. A first-round RT-PCR of the TCR CDR3 used the HTBI primer set. TCRdb re-called the multiplex PCR reads through MiXCR, storing one row per CDR3 protein. The profile shows 300,000 or so distinct CDR3 sequences, roughly a fifth of them singletons. The data were obtained in a study of T cells in Graves' hyperthyroidism and ophthalmopathy. Turning to the study itself: Pretreatment peripheral blood was obtained at initial diagnosis.

The chain links TRBV10-2 to TRBJ2-1, with 11 nucleotides matching TRBD2. Input material: blood. This clonotype was obtained from a woman aged 45 to 65 with Graves' hyperthyroidism. Here the CDR3 DNA reads TGCGCCAGCAGTGAGCCCCTTACTAGCGGGAGACGCAATGAGCAGTTCTTC. Its translation: CASSEPLTSGRRNEQFF.